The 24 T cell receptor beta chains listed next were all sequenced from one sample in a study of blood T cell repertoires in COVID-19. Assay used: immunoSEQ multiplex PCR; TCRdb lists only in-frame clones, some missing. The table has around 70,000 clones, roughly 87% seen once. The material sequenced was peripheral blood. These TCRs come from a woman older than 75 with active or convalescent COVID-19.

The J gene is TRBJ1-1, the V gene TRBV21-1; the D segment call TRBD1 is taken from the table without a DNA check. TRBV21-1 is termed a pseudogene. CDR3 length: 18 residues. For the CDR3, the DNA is TGTGCCAGCAGCAAGAGGCGTAGGGACAGGGTCATATCCACTGAAGCTTTCTTT. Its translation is CASSKRRRDRVISTEAFF.

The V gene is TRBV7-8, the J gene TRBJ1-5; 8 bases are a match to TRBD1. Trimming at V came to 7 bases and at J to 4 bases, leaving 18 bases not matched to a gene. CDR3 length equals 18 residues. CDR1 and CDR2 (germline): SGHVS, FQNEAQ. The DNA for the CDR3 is TGTGCCAGCACCCTCGGAGGGTCCGGACAGGGCCCTAATCAGCCCCAGCATTTT. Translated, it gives CASTLGGSGQGPNQPQHF.

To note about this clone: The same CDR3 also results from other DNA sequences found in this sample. The CDR3: CATSGPGGEKLFF. CDR3 DNA sequence: TGTGCCACCAGTGGGCCAGGCGGGGAAAAACTGTTTTTT. The rearrangement uses TRBV24-1 and TRBJ1-4; no clear D. Germline CDR1 reads KGHDR; CDR2 reads SFDVKD. There are 13 residues in the CDR3. V lost 5 bases and J lost 8, with 11 bases in between.

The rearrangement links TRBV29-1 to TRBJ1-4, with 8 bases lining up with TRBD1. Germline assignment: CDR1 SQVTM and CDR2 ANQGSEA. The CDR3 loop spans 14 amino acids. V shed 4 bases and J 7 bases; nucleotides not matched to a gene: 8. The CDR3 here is CSVGTGTGPEKLFF. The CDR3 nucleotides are TGCAGCGTTGGAACCGGGACAGGACCTGAAAAACTGTTTTTT.

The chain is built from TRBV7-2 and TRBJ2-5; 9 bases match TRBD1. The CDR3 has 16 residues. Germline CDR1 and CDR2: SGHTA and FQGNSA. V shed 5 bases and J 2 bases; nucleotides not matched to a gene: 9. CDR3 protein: CASSLYRGQLQETQYF. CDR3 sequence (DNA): TGTGCCAGCAGCCTTTACAGGGGGCAACTTCAAGAGACCCAGTACTTC.

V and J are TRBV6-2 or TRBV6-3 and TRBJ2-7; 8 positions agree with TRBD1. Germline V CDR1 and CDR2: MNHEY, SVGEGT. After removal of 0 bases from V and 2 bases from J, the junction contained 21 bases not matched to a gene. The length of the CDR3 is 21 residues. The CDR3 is CASSYSSLPKNAQTGAYEQYF. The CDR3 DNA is TGTGCCAGCAGTTACTCGAGTTTACCCAAGAATGCTCAGACAGGGGCCTACGAGCAGTACTTC.

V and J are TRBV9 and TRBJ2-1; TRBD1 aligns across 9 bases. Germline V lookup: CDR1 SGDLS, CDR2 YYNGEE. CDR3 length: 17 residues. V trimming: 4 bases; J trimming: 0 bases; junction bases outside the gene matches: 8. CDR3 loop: CASSFSGTGYSYNEQFF. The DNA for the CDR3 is TGTGCCAGCAGCTTTTCCGGGACAGGGTACTCCTACAATGAGCAGTTCTTC.

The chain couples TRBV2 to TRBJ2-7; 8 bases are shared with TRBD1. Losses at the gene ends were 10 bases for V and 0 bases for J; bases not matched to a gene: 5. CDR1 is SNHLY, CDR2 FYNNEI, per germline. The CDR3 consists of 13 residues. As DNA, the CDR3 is TGTGCCACCACACAGGGGGGCTCCTACGAGCAGTACTTC. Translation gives CATTQGGSYEQYF.

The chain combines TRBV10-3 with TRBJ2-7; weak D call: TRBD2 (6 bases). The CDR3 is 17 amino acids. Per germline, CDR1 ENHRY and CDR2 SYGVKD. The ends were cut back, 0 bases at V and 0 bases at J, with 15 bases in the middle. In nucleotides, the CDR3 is TGTGCCATCAGTGAGTCTTTGGGGGGTCCGAGCTCCTACGAGCAGTACTTC. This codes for CAISESLGGPSSYEQYF.

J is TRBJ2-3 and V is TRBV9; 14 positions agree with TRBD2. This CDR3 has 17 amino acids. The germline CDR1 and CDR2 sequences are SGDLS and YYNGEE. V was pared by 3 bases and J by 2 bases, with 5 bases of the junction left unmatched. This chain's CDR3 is CASSAGLAGEFTDTQYF. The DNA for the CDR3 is TGTGCCAGCAGCGCGGGACTAGCGGGGGAGTTCACAGATACGCAGTATTTT.

The CDR3 reads CASSLSGGLRYEAFF. The DNA for the CDR3 is TGTGCCAGCAGCCTGAGTGGGGGACTGAGATATGAAGCTTTCTTT. The chain carries TRBV5-6 and TRBJ1-1; a possible D gene is TRBD1 (5 bases). The V end lost 4 bases, the J end lost 7 bases, and 20 bases lay between the germline ends. Germline V gives CDR1 SGHDT, CDR2 YYEEEE. The CDR3 contains 15 residues. Combining the CDR3 with reference TRBV5-6 and TRBJ1-1 gives the whole variable domain DAGVTQSPTHLIKTRGQQVTLRCSPKSGHDTVSWYQQALGQGPQFIFQYYEEEERQRGNFPDRFSGHQFPNYSSELNVNALLLGDSALYLCASSLSGGLRYEAFFGQGTRLTVV.

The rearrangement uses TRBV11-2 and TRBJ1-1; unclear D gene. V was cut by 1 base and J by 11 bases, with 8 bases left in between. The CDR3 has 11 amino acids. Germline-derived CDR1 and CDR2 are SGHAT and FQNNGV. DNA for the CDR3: TGTGCCAGCAGCTTAGGAGGCGATGCTTTCTTT. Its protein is CASSLGGDAFF.

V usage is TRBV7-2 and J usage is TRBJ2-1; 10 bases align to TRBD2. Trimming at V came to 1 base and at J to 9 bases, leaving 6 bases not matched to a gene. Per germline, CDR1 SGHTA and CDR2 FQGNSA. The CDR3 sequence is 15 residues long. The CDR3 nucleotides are TGTGCCAGCAGCTTAGGAGGAAGCGGGGGGGGTGAGCAGTTCTTC. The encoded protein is CASSLGGSGGGEQFF.

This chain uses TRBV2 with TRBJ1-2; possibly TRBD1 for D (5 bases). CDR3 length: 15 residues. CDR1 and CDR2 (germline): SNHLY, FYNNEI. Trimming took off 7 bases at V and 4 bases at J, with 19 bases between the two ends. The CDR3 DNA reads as TGTGCCAGCACCGACGTCAACAGGTCTACCTATGGCTACACCTTC. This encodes CASTDVNRSTYGYTF.

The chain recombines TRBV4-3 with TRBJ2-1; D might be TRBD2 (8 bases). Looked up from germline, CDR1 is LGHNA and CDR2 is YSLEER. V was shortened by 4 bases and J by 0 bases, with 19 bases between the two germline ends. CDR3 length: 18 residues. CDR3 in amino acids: CASSLFVGGDSSYNEQFF. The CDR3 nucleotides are TGCGCCAGCAGCCTCTTCGTCGGGGGGGACAGCTCCTACAATGAGCAGTTCTTC.

The CDR3 nucleotides are TGTGCCAGCAGTTTATCCCCCAACGGAGCTTTCTTT. This translates into CASSLSPNGAFF. V is TRBV12-3 or TRBV12-4 and J is TRBJ1-1; D gene ambiguous. The V and J ends lost 2 bases and 10 bases respectively, with 11 bases between them. There are 12 residues in the CDR3.

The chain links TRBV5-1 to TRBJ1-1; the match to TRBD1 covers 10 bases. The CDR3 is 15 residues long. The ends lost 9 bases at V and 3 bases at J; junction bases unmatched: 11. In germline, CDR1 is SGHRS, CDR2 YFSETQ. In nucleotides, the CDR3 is TGCGCCACCAAGACAGGGGGCGCAGGGGACACTGAAGCTTTCTTT. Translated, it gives CATKTGGAGDTEAFF.

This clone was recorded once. CDR3 amino acids: CASSLRINSNQPQHF. As DNA, the CDR3 is TGTGCCAGCAGCCTGCGGATTAATAGCAATCAGCCCCAGCATTTT. The chain recombines TRBV5-8 with TRBJ1-5; D ambiguous. This CDR3 region has 15 residues. Trimming stripped 4 bases from V and 0 bases from J, with 11 bases between. From germline, CDR1 is SGHTS and CDR2 YDEGEE.

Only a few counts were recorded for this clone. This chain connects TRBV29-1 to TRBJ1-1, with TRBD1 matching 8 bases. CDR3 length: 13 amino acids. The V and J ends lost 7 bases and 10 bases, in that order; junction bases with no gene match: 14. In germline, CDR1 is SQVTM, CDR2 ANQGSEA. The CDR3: CSGWTGHTTGAFF. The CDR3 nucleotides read TGCAGCGGGTGGACAGGGCACACCACAGGAGCTTTCTTT.

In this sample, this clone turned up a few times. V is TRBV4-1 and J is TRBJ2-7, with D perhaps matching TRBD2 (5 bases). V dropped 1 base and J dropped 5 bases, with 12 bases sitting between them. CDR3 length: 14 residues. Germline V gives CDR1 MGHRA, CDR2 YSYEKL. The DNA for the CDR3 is TGCGCCAGCAGCCAAGTTACCGGGGTCAACGAGCAGTACTTC. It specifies CASSQVTGVNEQYF.

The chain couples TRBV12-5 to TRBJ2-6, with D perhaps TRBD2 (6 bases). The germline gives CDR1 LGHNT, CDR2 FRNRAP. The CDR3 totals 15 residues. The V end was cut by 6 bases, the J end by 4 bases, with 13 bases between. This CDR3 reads CASGTGGAGANVLTF. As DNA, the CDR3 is TGTGCTAGTGGCACCGGGGGAGCAGGGGCCAACGTCCTGACTTTC. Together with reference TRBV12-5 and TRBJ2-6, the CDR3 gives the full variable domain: DARVTQTPRHKVTEMGQEVTMRCQPILGHNTVFWYRQTMMQGLELLAYFRNRAPLDDSGMPKDRFSAEMPDATLATLKIQPSEPRDSAVYFCASGTGGAGANVLTFGAGSRLTVL.

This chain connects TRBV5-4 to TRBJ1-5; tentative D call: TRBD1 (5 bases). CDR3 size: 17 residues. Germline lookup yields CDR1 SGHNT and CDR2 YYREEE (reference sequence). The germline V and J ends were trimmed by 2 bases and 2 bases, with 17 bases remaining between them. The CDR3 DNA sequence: TGTGCCAGCAGCTTCTCAGACAGACCGGACCGCAATCAGCCCCAGCATTTT. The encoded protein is CASSFSDRPDRNQPQHF.

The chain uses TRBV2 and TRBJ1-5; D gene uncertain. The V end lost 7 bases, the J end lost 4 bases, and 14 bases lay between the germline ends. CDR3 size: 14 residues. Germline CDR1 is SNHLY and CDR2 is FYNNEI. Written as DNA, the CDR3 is TGTGCCAGCACTCGGTTTGTCCGAAATCAGCCCCAGCATTTT. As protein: CASTRFVRNQPQHF.

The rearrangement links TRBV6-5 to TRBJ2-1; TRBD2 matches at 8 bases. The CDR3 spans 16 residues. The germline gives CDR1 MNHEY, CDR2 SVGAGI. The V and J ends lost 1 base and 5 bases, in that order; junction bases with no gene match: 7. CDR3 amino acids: CASSYLSGGVNNEQFF. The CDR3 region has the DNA TGTGCCAGCAGTTACTTGTCGGGGGGGGTCAACAATGAGCAGTTCTTC.